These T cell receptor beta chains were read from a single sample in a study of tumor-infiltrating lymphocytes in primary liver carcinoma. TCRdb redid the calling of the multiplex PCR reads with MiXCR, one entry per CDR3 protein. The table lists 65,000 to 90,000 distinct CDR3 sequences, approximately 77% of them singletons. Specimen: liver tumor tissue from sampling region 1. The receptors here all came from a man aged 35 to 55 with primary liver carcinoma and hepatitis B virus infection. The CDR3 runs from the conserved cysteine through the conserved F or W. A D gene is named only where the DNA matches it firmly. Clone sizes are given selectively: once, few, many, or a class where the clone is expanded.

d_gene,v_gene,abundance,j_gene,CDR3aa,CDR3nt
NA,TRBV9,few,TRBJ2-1,CASSIEGSSLEQFF,TGTGCCAGCAGCATAGAGGGTAGCTCCCTCGAGCAGTTCTTC
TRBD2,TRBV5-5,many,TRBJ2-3,CASSISGRAGTDTQYF,TGTGCCAGCAGCATTAGCGGGAGGGCCGGCACAGATACGCAGTATTTT
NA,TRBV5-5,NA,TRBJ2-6,CASSQAPVISEANVLTF,TGTGCCAGCAGTCAAGCACCTGTTATCTCTGAGGCCAACGTCCTGACTTTC
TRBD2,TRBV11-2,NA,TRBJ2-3,CAGGAREPADTKYF,TGCGCGGGAGGGGCACGGGAGCCCGCAGATACGAAGTATTTT
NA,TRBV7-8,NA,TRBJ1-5,CASSLNRNEPQHF,TGTGCCAGCAGCTTAAATCGGAATGAGCCTCAGCATTTT
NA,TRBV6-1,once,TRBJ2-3,CVSSSRGGDISTDTQYF,TGTGTCAGCAGTTCCAGAGGTGGAGATATCAGCACAGATACGCAGTATTTT
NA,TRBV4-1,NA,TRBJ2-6,CASSQAHLGATGANVLTF,TGCGCCAGCAGCCAAGCCCATCTGGGGGCGACAGGGGCCAACGTCCTGACTTTC
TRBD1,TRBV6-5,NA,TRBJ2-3,CVSRKTGGATQYF,TGTGTCAGTAGGAAAACAGGGGGCGCGACGCAGTATTTT
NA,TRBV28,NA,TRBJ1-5,CASINQSQHF,TGTGCCAGCATCAATCAGTCCCAGCATTTT
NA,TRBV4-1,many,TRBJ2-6,CASSQRRDSGTSGANVLTF,TGCGCCAGCAGCCAAAGGAGGGATTCCGGGACGTCCGGGGCCAACGTCCTGACTTTC
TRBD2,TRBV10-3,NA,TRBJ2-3,CAISGSSGTCGRDTQFF,TGTGCCATCAGTGGTTCTTCAGGGACTTGCGGGAGAGATACGCAGTTTTTT
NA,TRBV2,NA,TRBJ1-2,CASSERQVYGYTF,TGTGCCAGCAGTGAACGGCAGGTTTATGGCTACACCTTC
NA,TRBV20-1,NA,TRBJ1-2,CSATDSVNYDYTF,TGCAGTGCTACGGACAGTGTGAACTATGACTACACCTTC